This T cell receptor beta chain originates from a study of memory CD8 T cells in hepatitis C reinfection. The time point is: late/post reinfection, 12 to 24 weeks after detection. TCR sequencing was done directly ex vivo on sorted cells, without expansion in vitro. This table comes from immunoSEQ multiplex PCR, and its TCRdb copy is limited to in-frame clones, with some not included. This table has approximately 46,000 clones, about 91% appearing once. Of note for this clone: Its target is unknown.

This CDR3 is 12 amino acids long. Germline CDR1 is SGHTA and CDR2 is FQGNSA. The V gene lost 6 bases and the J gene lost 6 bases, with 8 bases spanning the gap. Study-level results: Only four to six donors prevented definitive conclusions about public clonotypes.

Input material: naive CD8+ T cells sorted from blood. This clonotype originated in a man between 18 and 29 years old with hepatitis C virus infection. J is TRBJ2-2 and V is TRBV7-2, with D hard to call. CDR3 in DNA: TGTGCCAGCAGTTCTGTTTCCGGGGAGCTGTTTTTT. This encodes CASSSVSGELFF. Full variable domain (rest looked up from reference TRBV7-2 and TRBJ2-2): GAGVSQSPSNKVTEKGKDVELRCDPISGHTALYWYRQSLGQGLEFLIYFQGNSAPDKSGLPSDRFSAERTGGSVSTLTIQRTQQEDSAVYLCASSSVSGELFFGEGSRLTVL.